Shown below are 6 T cell receptor beta chains from a single sample sequenced in a study of early T cells in non-severe SARS-CoV-2 infection. TCRdb analysed the 5' RACE reads with MiXCR anew, one entry per CDR3 protein. This sample has about 73,000 distinct CDR3 sequences, with roughly 15% found just once. The sequencing input was whole blood. The source of these receptors is an adult who was a healthcare worker with PCR-confirmed SARS-CoV-2 infection or an uninfected control (not recorded which).

The V gene is TRBV28, the J gene TRBJ1-1; D gene unclear. The V gene's germline CDR1 is MDHEN and CDR2 SYDVKM. Trimming shortened V by 6 bases and J by 1 base, and 6 bases separated the two germline ends. The CDR3 covers 12 residues. The CDR3 sequence: CASRSANTEAFF. The CDR3 nucleotides are TGTGCCAGCAGGTCAGCGAACACTGAAGCTTTCTTT. Variable domain in full (rest from reference TRBV28 and TRBJ1-1): DVKVTQSSRYLVKRTGEKVFLECVQDMDHENMFWYRQDPGLGLRLIYFSYDVKMKEKGDIPEGYSVSREKKERFSLILESASTNQTSMYLCASRSANTEAFFGQGTRLTVV.

This clonotype turned up a few times. The rearrangement uses TRBV6-1 and TRBJ2-3; 7 bases are a match to TRBD1. Looked up from germline, CDR1 is MNHNS and CDR2 is SASEGT. The J segment lost 5 bases and the V segment lost 4 bases, leaving 9 bases of the junction unmatched. The CDR3 has 15 amino acids. The DNA of the CDR3 is TGTGCCAGCAGTGTTTTCGTCAGGGGGAAAGATACGCAGTATTTT. Its protein is CASSVFVRGKDTQYF.

V is TRBV19 and J is TRBJ1-2; TRBD1 is a possible D gene (6 bases). The CDR3 covers 14 residues. Trimming stripped 3 bases from V and 4 bases from J, with 12 bases between. The germline V gene encodes CDR1 LNHDA and CDR2 SQIVND (reference sequence). The CDR3 coding sequence is TGTGCCAGTAGTATGGCAGGGGCCGCCTATGGCTACACCTTC. Protein: CASSMAGAAYGYTF.

The J gene is TRBJ1-1, the V gene TRBV5-1, with a weak D call TRBD1 (6 bases). Germline CDR1 reads SGHRS; CDR2 reads YFSETQ. The CDR3 runs to 15 residues. Trimming shortened V by 4 bases and J by 2 bases, and 15 bases separated the two germline ends. The DNA of the CDR3 is TGCGCCAGCAGCACCCAACAGGGTTTCAACACTGAAGCTTTCTTT. This encodes CASSTQQGFNTEAFF. Filled out from reference TRBV5-1 and TRBJ1-1, the complete variable domain reads KAGVTQTPRYLIKTRGQQVTLSCSPISGHRSVSWYQQTPGQGLQFLFEYFSETQRNKGNFPGRFSGRQFSNSRSEMNVSTLELGDSALYLCASSTQQGFNTEAFFGQGTRLTVV.

This chain joins TRBV28 and TRBJ2-1; D might be TRBD2 (6 bases). Trimming stripped 8 bases from V and 0 bases from J, with 11 bases between. The CDR3 sequence is 14 residues long. CDR1 and CDR2 (germline): MDHEN, SYDVKM. The CDR3 DNA follows: TGTGCCAGCCGCCGGGGGAGCTCCTACAATGAGCAGTTCTTC. As protein: CASRRGSSYNEQFF.

This clonotype was observed at least ten times. J is TRBJ1-1 and V is TRBV12-3 or TRBV12-4; D possibly corresponds to TRBD1 (5 bases). Trimming shortened V by 5 bases and J by 7 bases, and 29 bases separated the two germline ends. CDR3 size: 18 residues. The CDR3, as DNA: TGTGCCAGCAGTACGAAACTATACACAGGTCGGGCTAGTAATGAAGCTTTCTTT. Protein sequence: CASSTKLYTGRASNEAFF.